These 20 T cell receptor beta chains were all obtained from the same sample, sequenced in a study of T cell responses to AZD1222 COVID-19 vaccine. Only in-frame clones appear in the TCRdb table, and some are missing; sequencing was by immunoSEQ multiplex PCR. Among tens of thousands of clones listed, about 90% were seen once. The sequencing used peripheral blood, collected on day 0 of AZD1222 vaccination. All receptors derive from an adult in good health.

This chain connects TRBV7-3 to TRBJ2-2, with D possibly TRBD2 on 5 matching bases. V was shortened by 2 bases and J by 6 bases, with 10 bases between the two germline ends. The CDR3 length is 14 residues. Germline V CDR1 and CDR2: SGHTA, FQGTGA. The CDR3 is CASSLGEYPGELFF. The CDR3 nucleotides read TGTGCCAGCAGCTTAGGGGAGTATCCCGGGGAGCTGTTTTTT.

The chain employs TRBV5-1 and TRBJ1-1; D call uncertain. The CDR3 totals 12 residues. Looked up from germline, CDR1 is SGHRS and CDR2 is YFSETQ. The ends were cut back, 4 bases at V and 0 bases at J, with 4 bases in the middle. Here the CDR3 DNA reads TGCGCCAGCAGCGGGCTGAACACTGAAGCTTTCTTT. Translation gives CASSGLNTEAFF.

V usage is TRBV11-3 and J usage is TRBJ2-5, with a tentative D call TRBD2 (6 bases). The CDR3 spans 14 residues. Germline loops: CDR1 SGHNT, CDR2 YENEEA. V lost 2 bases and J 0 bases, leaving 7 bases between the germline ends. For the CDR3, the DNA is TGTGCCAGCAGCTTATGGGGGGACCAAGAGACCCAGTACTTC. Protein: CASSLWGDQETQYF.

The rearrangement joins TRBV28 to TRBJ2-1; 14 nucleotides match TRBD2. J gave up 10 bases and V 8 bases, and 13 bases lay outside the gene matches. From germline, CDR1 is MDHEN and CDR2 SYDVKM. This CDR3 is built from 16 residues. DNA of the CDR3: TGTGCCAGCTGGGGAGGGACTAGCGGGAGTCTGAACGAGCAGTTCTTC. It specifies CASWGGTSGSLNEQFF.

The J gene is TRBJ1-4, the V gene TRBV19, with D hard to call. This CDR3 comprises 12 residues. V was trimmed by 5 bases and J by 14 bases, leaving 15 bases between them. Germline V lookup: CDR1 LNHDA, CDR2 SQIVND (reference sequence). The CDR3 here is CASSALTEPLFF. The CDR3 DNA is TGTGCCAGTAGTGCCCTTACAGAACCCCTGTTTTTT.

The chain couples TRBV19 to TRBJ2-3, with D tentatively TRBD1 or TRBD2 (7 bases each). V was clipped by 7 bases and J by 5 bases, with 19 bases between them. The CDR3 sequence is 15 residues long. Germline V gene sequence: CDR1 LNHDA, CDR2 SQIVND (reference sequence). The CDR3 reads CASTYQGGRKDTQYF. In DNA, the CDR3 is TGTGCCAGTACTTATCAGGGGGGGCGAAAAGATACGCAGTATTTT.

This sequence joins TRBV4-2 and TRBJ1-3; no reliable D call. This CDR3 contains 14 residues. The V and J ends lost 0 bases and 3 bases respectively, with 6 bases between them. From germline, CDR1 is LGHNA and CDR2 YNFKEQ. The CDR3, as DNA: TGTGCCAGCAGCCAAGATCCGAGTGGAAACACCATATATTTT. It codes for CASSQDPSGNTIYF.

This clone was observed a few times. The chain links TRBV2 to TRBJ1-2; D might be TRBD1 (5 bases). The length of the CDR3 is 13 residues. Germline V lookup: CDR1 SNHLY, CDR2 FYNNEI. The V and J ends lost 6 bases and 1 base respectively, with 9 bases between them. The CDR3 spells CASRGLHNYGYTF. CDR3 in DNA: TGTGCCAGCAGGGGGCTTCATAACTATGGCTACACCTTC.

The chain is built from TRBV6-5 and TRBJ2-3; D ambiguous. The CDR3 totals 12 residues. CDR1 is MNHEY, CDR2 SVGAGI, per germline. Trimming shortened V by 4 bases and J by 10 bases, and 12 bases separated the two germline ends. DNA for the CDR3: TGTGCCAGCAGTTCCTCAGCAGAGGCGCAGTATTTT. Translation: CASSSSAEAQYF.

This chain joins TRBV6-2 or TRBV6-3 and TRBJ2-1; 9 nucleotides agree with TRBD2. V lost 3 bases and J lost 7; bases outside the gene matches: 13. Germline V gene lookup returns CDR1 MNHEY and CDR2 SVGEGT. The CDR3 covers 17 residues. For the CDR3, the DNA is TGTGCCAGCAGTTATGGCGGGGGGGCCGCAGCAAGTAATGAGCAGTTCTTC. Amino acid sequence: CASSYGGGAAASNEQFF.

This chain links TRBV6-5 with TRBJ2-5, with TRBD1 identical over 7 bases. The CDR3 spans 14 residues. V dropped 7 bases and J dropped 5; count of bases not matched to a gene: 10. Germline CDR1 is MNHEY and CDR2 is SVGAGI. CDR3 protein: CASIDSGRGETQYF. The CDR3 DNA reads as TGTGCCAGCATCGATTCCGGCAGGGGGGAGACCCAGTACTTC.

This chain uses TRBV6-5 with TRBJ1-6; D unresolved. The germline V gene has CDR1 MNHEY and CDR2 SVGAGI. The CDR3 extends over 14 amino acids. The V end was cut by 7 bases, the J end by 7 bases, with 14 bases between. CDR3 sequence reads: CASTADGKNSPLHF. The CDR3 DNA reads TGTGCCAGCACCGCGGACGGGAAGAATTCACCCCTCCACTTT.

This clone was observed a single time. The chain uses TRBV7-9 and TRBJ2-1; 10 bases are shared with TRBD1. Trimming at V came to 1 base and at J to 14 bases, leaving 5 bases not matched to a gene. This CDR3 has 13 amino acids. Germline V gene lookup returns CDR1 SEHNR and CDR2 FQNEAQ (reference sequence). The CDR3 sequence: CASSLGLTGGKFF. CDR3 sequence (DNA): TGTGCCAGCAGCTTAGGGCTGACAGGGGGCAAGTTCTTC.

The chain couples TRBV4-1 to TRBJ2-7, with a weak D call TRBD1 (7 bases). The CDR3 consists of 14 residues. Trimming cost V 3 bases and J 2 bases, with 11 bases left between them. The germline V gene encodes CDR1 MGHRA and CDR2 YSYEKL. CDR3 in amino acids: CASSQGRGAYEQYF. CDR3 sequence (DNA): TGCGCCAGCAGCCAGGGCAGGGGGGCCTACGAGCAGTACTTC.

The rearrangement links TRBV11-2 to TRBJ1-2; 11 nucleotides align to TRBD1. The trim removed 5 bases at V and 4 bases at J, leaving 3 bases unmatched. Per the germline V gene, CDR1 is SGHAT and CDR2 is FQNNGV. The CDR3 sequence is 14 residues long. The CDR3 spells CASSRGQGAYGYTF. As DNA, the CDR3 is TGTGCCAGCAGCCGAGGACAGGGGGCCTATGGCTACACCTTC. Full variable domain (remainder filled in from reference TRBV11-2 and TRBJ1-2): EAGVAQSPRYKIIEKRQSVAFWCNPISGHATLYWYQQILGQGPKLLIQFQNNGVVDDSQLPKDRFSAERLKGVDSTLKIQPAKLEDSAVYLCASSRGQGAYGYTFGSGTRLTVV.

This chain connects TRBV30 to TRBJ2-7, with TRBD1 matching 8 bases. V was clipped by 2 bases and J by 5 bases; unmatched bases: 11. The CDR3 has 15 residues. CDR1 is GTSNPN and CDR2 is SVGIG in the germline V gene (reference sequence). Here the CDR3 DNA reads TGTGCCTGGAGTCTGGCTGACAGGGGTACGAACGAGCAGTACTTC. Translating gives CAWSLADRGTNEQYF.

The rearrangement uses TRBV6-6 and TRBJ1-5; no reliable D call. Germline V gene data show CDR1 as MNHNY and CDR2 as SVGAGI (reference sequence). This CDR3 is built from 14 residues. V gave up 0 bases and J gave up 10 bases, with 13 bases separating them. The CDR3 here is CASSYSYGGIPQHF. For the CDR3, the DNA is TGTGCCAGCAGTTACTCGTACGGCGGCATTCCCCAGCATTTT.

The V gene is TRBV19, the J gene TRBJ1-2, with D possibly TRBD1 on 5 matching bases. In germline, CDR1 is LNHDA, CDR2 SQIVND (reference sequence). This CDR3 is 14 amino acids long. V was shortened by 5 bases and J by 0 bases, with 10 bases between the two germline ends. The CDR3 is CASSFRDSNYGYTF. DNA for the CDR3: TGTGCCAGTAGTTTCCGGGACTCTAACTATGGCTACACCTTC.

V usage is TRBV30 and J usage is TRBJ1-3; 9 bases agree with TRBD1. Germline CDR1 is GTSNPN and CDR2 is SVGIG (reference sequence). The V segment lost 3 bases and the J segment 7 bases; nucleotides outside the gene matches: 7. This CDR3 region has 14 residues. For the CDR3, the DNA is TGTGCCTGGAGCCCAGGGACAGGGAAGAACACCATATATTTT. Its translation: CAWSPGTGKNTIYF.

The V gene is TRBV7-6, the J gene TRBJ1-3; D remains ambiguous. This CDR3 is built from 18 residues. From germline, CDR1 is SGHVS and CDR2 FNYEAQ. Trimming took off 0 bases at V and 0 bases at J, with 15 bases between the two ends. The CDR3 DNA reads TGTGCCAGCAGCTTAGCGTCTGGAGGTCTGAGCTCTGGAAACACCATATATTTT. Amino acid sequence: CASSLASGGLSSGNTIYF.